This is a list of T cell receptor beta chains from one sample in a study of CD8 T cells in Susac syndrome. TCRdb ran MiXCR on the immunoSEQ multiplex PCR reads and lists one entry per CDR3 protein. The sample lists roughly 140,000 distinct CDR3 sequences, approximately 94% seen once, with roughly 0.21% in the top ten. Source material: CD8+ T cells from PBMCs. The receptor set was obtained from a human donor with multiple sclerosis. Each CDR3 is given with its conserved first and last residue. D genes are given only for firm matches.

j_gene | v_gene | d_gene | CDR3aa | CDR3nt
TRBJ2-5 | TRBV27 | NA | CASSLQGNLGETQYF | TGTGCCAGCAGTCTACAGGGCAATTTAGGGGAGACCCAGTACTTC
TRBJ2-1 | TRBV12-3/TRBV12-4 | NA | CASSPRTVSYNEQFF | TGTGCCAGCAGTCCCCGGACAGTCTCCTACAATGAGCAGTTCTTC
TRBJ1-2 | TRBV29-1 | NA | CSVAEWGGDYGYTF | TGCAGCGTTGCTGAGTGGGGAGGTGACTATGGCTACACCTTC
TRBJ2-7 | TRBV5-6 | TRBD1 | CASSPVTGDYEQYF | TGTGCCAGCAGCCCGGTGACAGGGGACTACGAGCAGTACTTC
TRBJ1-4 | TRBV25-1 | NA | CASAQGEKLFF | TGTGCCAGCGCACAGGGAGAAAAACTGTTTTTT
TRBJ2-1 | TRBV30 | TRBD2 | CACIAGGPIIDEQFF | TGTGCCTGTATAGCGGGGGGGCCTATTATCGATGAGCAGTTCTTC
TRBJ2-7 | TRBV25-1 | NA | CASSEGSGLLYEQYF | TGTGCCAGCAGTGAAGGGTCAGGGTTGCTGTACGAGCAGTACTTC
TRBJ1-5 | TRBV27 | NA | CASSGGSNQPQHF | TGTGCCAGCAGTGGGGGCAGCAATCAGCCCCAGCATTTT
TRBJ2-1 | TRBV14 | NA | CASSQGIYNEQFF | TGTGCCAGCAGCCAAGGGATCTACAATGAGCAGTTCTTC
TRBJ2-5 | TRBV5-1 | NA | CASSSRGGAMETQYF | TGCGCCAGCAGCTCCCGAGGGGGGGCTATGGAGACCCAGTACTTC
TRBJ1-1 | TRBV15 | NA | CATLNTEAFF | TGTGCCACCTTAAACACTGAAGCTTTCTTT
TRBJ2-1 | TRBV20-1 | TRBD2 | CSARASGGREQFF | TGCAGTGCTAGGGCTAGCGGTGGGAGGGAGCAGTTCTTC
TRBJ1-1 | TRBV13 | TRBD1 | CASSCDREEMNTEAFF | TGTGCCAGCAGTTGCGACAGGGAGGAAATGAACACTGAAGCTTTCTTT
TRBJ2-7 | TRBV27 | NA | CASSSRVSGEQYF | TGTGCCAGCAGTTCCAGGGTATCAGGCGAGCAGTACTTC
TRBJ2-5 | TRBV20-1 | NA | CSARGESEQETQYF | TGCAGTGCTAGAGGGGAGTCGGAACAAGAGACCCAGTACTTC
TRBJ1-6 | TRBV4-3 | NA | CASSQERQDLHPSPLHF | TGCGCCAGCAGCCAAGAAAGGCAAGACCTACACCCTTCGCCCCTCCACTTT
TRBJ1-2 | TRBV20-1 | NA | CSARAGYGYTF | TGCAGTGCTAGGGCCGGCTATGGCTACACCTTC
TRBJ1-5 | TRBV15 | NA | CATSRGGRRAQTNQPQHF | TGTGCCACCAGCAGAGGAGGTAGAAGGGCACAGACCAATCAGCCCCAGCATTTT
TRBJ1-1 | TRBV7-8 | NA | CASSLVGGSTEAFF | TGTGCCAGCAGCTTAGTTGGGGGTTCGACTGAAGCCTTCTTT
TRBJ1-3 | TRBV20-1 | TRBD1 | CSAPGTGSGNTIYF | TGCAGTGCTCCCGGGACAGGGTCTGGAAACACCATATATTTT
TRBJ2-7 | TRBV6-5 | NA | CASSYSGGSSYEQYF | TGTGCCAGCAGTTACTCGGGGGGTAGCTCCTACGAGCAGTACTTC
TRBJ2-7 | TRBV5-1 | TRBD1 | CASSWDRGDEQYF | TGCGCCAGCAGCTGGGACAGGGGGGACGAGCAGTACTTC
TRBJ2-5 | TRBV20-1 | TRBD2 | CSARSGGSRTQYF | TGCAGTGCTAGGTCGGGGGGGTCCCGGACCCAGTACTTC
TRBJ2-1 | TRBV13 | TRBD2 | CASSWPAGYNEQFF | TGTGCCAGCAGCTGGCCAGCGGGGTACAATGAGCAGTTCTTC
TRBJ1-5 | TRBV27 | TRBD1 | CASSPMGQSFNQPQHF | TGTGCCAGCAGTCCTATGGGACAGAGTTTTAATCAGCCCCAGCATTTT
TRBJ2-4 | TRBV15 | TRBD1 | CATSRDRRQGSQNIQYF | TGTGCCACCAGCAGAGATAGGCGACAGGGTTCTCAAAACATTCAGTACTTC
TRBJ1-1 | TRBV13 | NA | CASSKGVLEAFF | TGTGCCAGCAGCAAGGGCGTCCTTGAAGCTTTCTTT
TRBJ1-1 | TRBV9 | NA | CASSRRSGVGNTEAFF | TGTGCCAGCAGCCGCAGGAGCGGGGTGGGGAACACTGAAGCTTTCTTT
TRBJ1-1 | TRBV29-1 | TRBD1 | CSVEDPGGGTEAFF | TGCAGCGTTGAAGATCCAGGGGGCGGCACTGAAGCTTTCTTT
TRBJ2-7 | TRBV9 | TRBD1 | CASSVQTGDEQYF | TGTGCCAGCAGCGTACAGACAGGGGACGAGCAGTACTTC
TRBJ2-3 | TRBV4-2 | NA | CASSQDSVRLSTDTQYF | TGTGCCAGCAGCCAAGATTCGGTAAGGCTCAGCACAGATACGCAGTATTTT
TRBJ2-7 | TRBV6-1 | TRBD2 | CASSETSGGYEQYF | TGTGCCAGCAGTGAGACTAGCGGGGGATACGAGCAGTACTTC
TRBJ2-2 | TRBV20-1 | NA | CAGPLSGELFF | TGCGCAGGTCCTCTGTCCGGGGAGCTGTTTTTT
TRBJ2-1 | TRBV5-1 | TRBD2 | CASSGLGSGGTLF | TGCGCCAGCAGCGGCTTGGGGAGCGGGGGGACGCTCTTC
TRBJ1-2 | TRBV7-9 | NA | CASSLQGSDGYTF | TGTGCCAGCAGCTTACAGGGCTCGGATGGCTACACCTTC
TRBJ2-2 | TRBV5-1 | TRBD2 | CASSYREGTGELFF | TGCGCCAGCAGTTACCGGGAGGGCACCGGGGAGCTGTTTTTT
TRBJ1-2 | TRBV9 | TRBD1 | CASSVSTRDRGIYGYTF | TGTGCCAGCAGCGTATCGACCCGGGACAGGGGAATCTATGGCTACACCTTC
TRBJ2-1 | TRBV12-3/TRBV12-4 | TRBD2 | CASSSAGGRDEQFF | TGTGCCAGCAGTTCAGCGGGGGGAAGGGATGAGCAGTTCTTC
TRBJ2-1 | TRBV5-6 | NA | CASSFLVTSYNEQFF | TGTGCCAGCAGCTTCCTCGTGACGTCCTACAATGAGCAGTTCTTC
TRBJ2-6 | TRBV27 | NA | CASSLSVSGANVLTF | TGTGCCAGCAGTTTATCAGTCTCTGGGGCCAACGTCCTGACTTTC
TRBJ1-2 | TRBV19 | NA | CASTTRGQGPHRGYGYTF | TGTGCCAGTACTACTCGAGGGCAGGGACCTCATCGGGGCTATGGCTACACCTTC
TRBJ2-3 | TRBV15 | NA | CATSSTLSATDTQYF | TGTGCCACCAGCAGTACCTTGAGTGCCACAGATACGCAGTATTTT
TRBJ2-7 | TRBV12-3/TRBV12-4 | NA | CASSSSLNEQYF | TGTGCCAGCAGCTCCTCCCTCAACGAGCAGTACTTC
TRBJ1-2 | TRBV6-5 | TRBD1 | CASIHRGGQDYGYTF | TGTGCCAGCATCCACAGGGGGGGGCAGGACTATGGCTACACCTTC
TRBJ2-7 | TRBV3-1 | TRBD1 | CASRGDRYYEQYF | TGTGCCAGCAGGGGGGACAGATACTACGAGCAGTACTTC
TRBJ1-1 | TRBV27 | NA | CASSPLGMNTEAFF | TGTGCCAGCAGTCCCCTGGGGATGAACACTGAAGCTTTCTTT